A single sample gave rise to the 5 T cell receptor beta chains below, sequenced in a study of vaccination and CD4 T cells after COVID-19. Documented treatment: roughly ten-day PBMC culture with coronavirus spike peptide pools or control peptides (ViraFEST assay). At the Johns Hopkins FTIC core, DNA taken from cultured CD4+ T cells was sequenced by way of the Oncomine TCR Beta short-read assay. MiXCR, applied by TCRdb to the PCR reads, yields one record per CDR3 protein. The top ten hold about a sixth of the sample, which has some 26,000 distinct CDR3 sequences, under 70% seen once. No antigens are known for them. Material: CD4+ T cells from blood, cultured in vitro, obtained after SARS-CoV-2 vaccination. The source of these receptors is a human donor who received a COVID-19 vaccine.

V usage is TRBV15 and J usage is TRBJ2-5; 8 positions agree with TRBD1. With 8 bases clipped from V and 4 bases from J, the junction kept 9 bases outside the gene matches. There are 14 residues in the CDR3. Germline-derived CDR1 and CDR2 are LNHNV and YYDKDF (reference sequence). The CDR3 reads CATGGTGVRETQYF. The CDR3 coding sequence is TGTGCCACCGGGGGGACAGGAGTTAGAGAGACCCAGTACTTC.

The chain recombines TRBV24-1 with TRBJ2-1; 9 bases agree with TRBD2. Germline CDR1 is KGHDR and CDR2 is SFDVKD. The J segment lost 5 bases and the V segment lost 7 bases, leaving 5 bases of the junction unmatched. The CDR3 sequence is 14 residues long. The CDR3 sequence: CATRDSGGHNEQFF. Written as DNA, the CDR3 is TGTGCCACCAGGGATAGCGGGGGCCACAATGAGCAGTTCTTC.

The CDR3: CASSYFWNEAFF. The CDR3 nucleotides read TGTGCCAGCAGTTACTTTTGGAACGAAGCTTTCTTT. The chain employs TRBV6-2 or TRBV6-3 and TRBJ1-1; D uncertain. The germline V gene encodes CDR1 MNHEY and CDR2 SVGEGT. V was pared by 1 base and J by 8 bases, with 8 bases between. This CDR3 is 12 amino acids long.

The count of this clonotype is one. A read error may account for a junction end that differs from germline. This chain connects TRBV7-9 to TRBJ2-1; D is perhaps TRBD1 (5 bases). The V gene's germline CDR1 is SEHNR and CDR2 FQNEAQ (reference sequence). The CDR3 length is 13 residues. This CDR3 is CAGSLDSYNEQFF. The CDR3 DNA sequence: TGTGCCGGCAGCTTAGACAGTTACAATGAGCAGTTCTTC.

The chain combines TRBV5-4 with TRBJ2-1, with 10 nucleotides matching TRBD1. CDR3 size: 15 residues. Germline values: CDR1 SGHNT, CDR2 YYREEE (reference sequence). V shed 4 bases, J shed 4 bases, and the junction held 5 bases outside the gene matches. In DNA, the CDR3 is TGTGCCAGCAGCACGGGACAGGGGCCTTACAATGAGCAGTTCTTC. Residues: CASSTGQGPYNEQFF.